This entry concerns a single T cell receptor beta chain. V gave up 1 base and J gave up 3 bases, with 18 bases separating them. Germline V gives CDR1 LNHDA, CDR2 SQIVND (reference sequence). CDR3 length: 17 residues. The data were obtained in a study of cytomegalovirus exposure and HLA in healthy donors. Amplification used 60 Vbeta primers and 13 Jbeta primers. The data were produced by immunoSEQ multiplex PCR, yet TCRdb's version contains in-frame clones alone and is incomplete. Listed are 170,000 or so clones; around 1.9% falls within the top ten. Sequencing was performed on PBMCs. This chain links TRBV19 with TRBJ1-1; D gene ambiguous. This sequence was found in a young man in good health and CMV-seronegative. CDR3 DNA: TGTGCCAGTAGTATAGGCCTCAGTGGTGCAGTGTACACTGAAGCTTTCTTT. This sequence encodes CASSIGLSGAVYTEAFF.